A selection of T cell receptor beta chains follows, all from one sample in a study of blood T cell repertoires in COVID-19. The protocol was immunoSEQ multiplex PCR, while the TCRdb copy is restricted to in-frame clones and leaves out a portion. This sample yields roughly 330,000 clones, of which about 82% are seen a single time; 1.5% to 2% belongs to the top ten. Sequencing used peripheral blood. The receptors here all came from a woman between 45 and 65 years old with acute or convalescent COVID-19. Both conserved end residues are part of each CDR3. The order of the fields is J gene, clone size, V gene, CDR3 length, CDR3 protein. A row's size may be missing; if present it is once, few, many or a size class.

j_gene: TRBJ2-1; abundance: -; v_gene: TRBV29-1; len: 16; CDR3aa: CSVAGTSESSYNEQFF
j_gene: TRBJ1-2; abundance: -; v_gene: TRBV5-5; len: 17; CDR3aa: CASSLAWTGGLNYGYTF
j_gene: TRBJ1-5; abundance: -; v_gene: TRBV19; len: 14; CDR3aa: CASSTGQGDQPQHF
j_gene: TRBJ1-4; abundance: -; v_gene: TRBV28; len: 19; CDR3aa: CASSPTPWTGYATNEKLFF
j_gene: TRBJ2-3; abundance: once; v_gene: TRBV18; len: 15; CDR3aa: CASSPSGGVTDTQYF
j_gene: TRBJ1-4; abundance: -; v_gene: TRBV15; len: 15; CDR3aa: CATSRGGGGDEKLFF
j_gene: TRBJ2-1; abundance: -; v_gene: TRBV16; len: 12; CDR3aa: CASSLNRGEQFF
j_gene: TRBJ2-1; abundance: once; v_gene: TRBV21-1; len: 18; CDR3aa: CASSKVSFFCPSLREQFF
j_gene: TRBJ1-4; abundance: once; v_gene: TRBV20-1; len: 11; CDR3aa: CSASQTVELFF
j_gene: TRBJ2-2; abundance: -; v_gene: TRBV6-2/TRBV6-3; len: 16; CDR3aa: CASSYSSRGHTGELFF
j_gene: TRBJ2-3; abundance: -; v_gene: TRBV28; len: 14; CDR3aa: CASSAPGGLDTQYF
j_gene: TRBJ2-3; abundance: -; v_gene: TRBV19; len: 19; CDR3aa: CASSIGLAVTFSITDTQYF
j_gene: TRBJ2-1; abundance: -; v_gene: TRBV15; len: 17; CDR3aa: CATSRGLAGVTYNEQFF
j_gene: TRBJ2-1; abundance: -; v_gene: TRBV2; len: 17; CDR3aa: CASSVTSGDKFYNEQFF
j_gene: TRBJ2-1; abundance: few; v_gene: TRBV28; len: 15; CDR3aa: CASSSLTGGYNEQFF
j_gene: TRBJ1-5; abundance: once; v_gene: TRBV28; len: 15; CDR3aa: CASIEGRVRGQPQHF
j_gene: TRBJ2-7; abundance: few; v_gene: TRBV3-1/TRBV3-2; len: 14; CDR3aa: CASSQMATGYEQYF
j_gene: TRBJ2-7; abundance: -; v_gene: TRBV5-1; len: 14; CDR3aa: CASSLTGIPYEQYF
j_gene: TRBJ2-7; abundance: -; v_gene: TRBV3-1/TRBV3-2; len: 16; CDR3aa: CASSQVGGTRSNEQYF
j_gene: TRBJ2-3; abundance: -; v_gene: TRBV7-6; len: 16; CDR3aa: CASSLWEGHNTDTQYF
j_gene: TRBJ1-5; abundance: -; v_gene: TRBV7-6; len: 14; CDR3aa: CASSSGPSNQPQHF
j_gene: TRBJ2-7; abundance: once; v_gene: TRBV6-5; len: 14; CDR3aa: CASNQDRGGYEQYF
j_gene: TRBJ2-3; abundance: -; v_gene: TRBV5-4; len: 12; CDR3aa: CASSLSGDTQYF
j_gene: TRBJ1-5; abundance: -; v_gene: TRBV27; len: 14; CDR3aa: CASRLQGLGQPQHF
j_gene: TRBJ2-3; abundance: -; v_gene: TRBV7-3; len: 16; CDR3aa: CASSFFAGPGTDTQYF
j_gene: TRBJ1-3; abundance: -; v_gene: TRBV11-2; len: 13; CDR3aa: CASSLSLDNTIYF
j_gene: TRBJ1-2; abundance: -; v_gene: TRBV5-6; len: 14; CDR3aa: CASSLLSGGYGYTF
j_gene: TRBJ2-3; abundance: -; v_gene: TRBV18; len: 16; CDR3aa: CASFTRGRGPTDTQYF
j_gene: TRBJ2-3; abundance: once; v_gene: TRBV7-2; len: 14; CDR3aa: CASSPGLAADTQYF
j_gene: TRBJ2-7; abundance: -; v_gene: TRBV5-1; len: 16; CDR3aa: CASRVETGGFLGEQYF
j_gene: TRBJ1-2; abundance: -; v_gene: TRBV10-1; len: 14; CDR3aa: CASSEKREGYGYTF
j_gene: TRBJ2-3; abundance: -; v_gene: TRBV19; len: 15; CDR3aa: CASSIQLAYTDTQYF
j_gene: TRBJ2-7; abundance: -; v_gene: TRBV11-2; len: 13; CDR3aa: CASSLGQGDEQYF
j_gene: TRBJ1-2; abundance: -; v_gene: TRBV5-1; len: 15; CDR3aa: CASSLAGQGATGYTF
j_gene: TRBJ2-2; abundance: -; v_gene: TRBV27; len: 13; CDR3aa: CASSARYTGELFF
j_gene: TRBJ1-1; abundance: -; v_gene: TRBV27; len: 18; CDR3aa: CASSSYYGTPPTNTEAFF
j_gene: TRBJ1-5; abundance: -; v_gene: TRBV21-1; len: 14; CDR3aa: CASRTGDSNQPQHF
j_gene: TRBJ2-3; abundance: -; v_gene: TRBV27; len: 15; CDR3aa: CASSLGLPSTDTQYF
j_gene: TRBJ1-1; abundance: -; v_gene: TRBV28; len: 16; CDR3aa: CASSSGTGAVYTEAFF
j_gene: TRBJ2-5; abundance: once; v_gene: TRBV5-1; len: 13; CDR3aa: CASSLGQRETQYF
j_gene: TRBJ1-3; abundance: -; v_gene: TRBV24-1; len: 15; CDR3aa: CATSDRRGPGNTIYF
j_gene: TRBJ2-7; abundance: -; v_gene: TRBV30; len: 13; CDR3aa: CACRLAGTYEQYF
j_gene: TRBJ2-1; abundance: -; v_gene: TRBV11-2; len: 15; CDR3aa: CASSPPSGRSFEQFF
j_gene: TRBJ1-5; abundance: -; v_gene: TRBV30; len: 13; CDR3aa: CAWNMGGHQPQHF
j_gene: TRBJ2-1; abundance: -; v_gene: TRBV19; len: 13; CDR3aa: CASSIESGDEQFF
j_gene: TRBJ2-1; abundance: -; v_gene: TRBV5-4; len: 11; CDR3aa: CASTGLNEQFF
j_gene: TRBJ1-1; abundance: -; v_gene: TRBV28; len: 14; CDR3aa: CASSSPSGGAEAFF
j_gene: TRBJ2-1; abundance: few; v_gene: TRBV18; len: 16; CDR3aa: CASSPRFPSGYNEQFF
j_gene: TRBJ1-5; abundance: few; v_gene: TRBV27; len: 15; CDR3aa: CASRDLGQGNQPQHF
j_gene: TRBJ2-6; abundance: once; v_gene: TRBV7-2; len: 13; CDR3aa: CASSLGGVNVLTF
j_gene: TRBJ2-7; abundance: -; v_gene: TRBV7-6; len: 17; CDR3aa: CASSATGTGSGSYEQYF
j_gene: TRBJ2-7; abundance: -; v_gene: TRBV4-1; len: 14; CDR3aa: CASSHTTGSYEQYF
j_gene: TRBJ2-7; abundance: -; v_gene: TRBV27; len: 19; CDR3aa: CASSLSAFGTSGATYEQYF
j_gene: TRBJ2-1; abundance: -; v_gene: TRBV4-2; len: 17; CDR3aa: CASSPEAGAHKGNEQFF